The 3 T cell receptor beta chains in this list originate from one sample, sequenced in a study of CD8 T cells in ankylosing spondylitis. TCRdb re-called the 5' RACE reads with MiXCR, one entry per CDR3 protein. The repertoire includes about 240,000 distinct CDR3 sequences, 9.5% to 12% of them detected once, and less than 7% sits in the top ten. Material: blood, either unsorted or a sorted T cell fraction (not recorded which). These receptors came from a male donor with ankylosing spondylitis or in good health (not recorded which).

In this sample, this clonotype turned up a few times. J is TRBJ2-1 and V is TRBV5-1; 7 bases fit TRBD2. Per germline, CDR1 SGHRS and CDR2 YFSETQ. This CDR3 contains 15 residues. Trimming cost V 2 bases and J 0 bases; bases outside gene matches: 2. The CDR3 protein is CASSFTGGSYNEQFF. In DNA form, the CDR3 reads TGCGCCAGCAGCTTCACGGGGGGCTCCTACAATGAGCAGTTCTTC.

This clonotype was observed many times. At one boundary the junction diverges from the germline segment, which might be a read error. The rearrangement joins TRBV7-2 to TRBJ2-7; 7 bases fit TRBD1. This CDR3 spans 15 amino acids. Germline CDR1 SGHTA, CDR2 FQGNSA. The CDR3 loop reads CASSLGGRRSYEQYF. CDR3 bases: TGTGCCAGCAGTTTAGGGGGCAGGAGGTCCTACGAGCAGTACTTC.

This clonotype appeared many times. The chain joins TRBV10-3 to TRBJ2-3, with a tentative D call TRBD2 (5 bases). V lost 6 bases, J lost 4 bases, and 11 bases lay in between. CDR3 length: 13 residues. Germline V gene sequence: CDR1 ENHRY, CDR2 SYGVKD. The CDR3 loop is CAISTGMSDTQYF. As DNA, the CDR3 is TGTGCCATCAGCACGGGGATGTCAGATACGCAGTATTTT.